The 5 T cell receptor beta chains in this list originate from one sample, sequenced in a study of cytomegalovirus exposure and HLA in healthy donors. Amplification used 60 Vbeta primers and 13 Jbeta primers. Produced via immunoSEQ multiplex PCR; TCRdb's table is partial and in-frame only. This listing includes 75,000 to 100,000 clones. Specimen: PBMCs. The receptor set was obtained from a woman between 55 and 75 years old in good health and CMV-seronegative.

The J gene is TRBJ2-1, the V gene TRBV27, with 7 bases aligning to TRBD1. The CDR3 totals 14 residues. With V trimmed by 8 bases and J by 9 bases, 13 bases remained unmatched. Looked up from germline, CDR1 is MNHEY and CDR2 is SMNVEV (reference sequence). The CDR3 sequence: CASAGTVSSGEQFF. The CDR3 bases are TGTGCCAGCGCCGGGACAGTAAGTTCGGGTGAGCAGTTCTTC.

This chain joins TRBV15 and TRBJ2-3; 11 bases match TRBD2. The CDR3 has 16 amino acids. Unmatched junction bases numbered 7, after V lost 0 bases and J lost 8 bases. CDR1 is LNHNV, CDR2 YYDKDF, per germline (reference sequence). CDR3 region: CATSRDASGRWSTQYF. The CDR3 DNA is TGTGCCACCAGCAGAGATGCTAGCGGGAGGTGGAGTACGCAGTATTTT.

The genes are TRBV11-2 and TRBJ2-7, with D perhaps TRBD2 (5 bases). Germline-derived CDR1 and CDR2 are SGHAT and FQNNGV. The V end lost 5 bases, the J end lost 0 bases, and 11 bases lay between the germline ends. This CDR3 is 14 amino acids long. In DNA, the CDR3 is TGTGCCAGCAGCCGGGCCCGGGGCTCCTACGAGCAGTACTTC. Residues: CASSRARGSYEQYF. Variable domain in full (rest from reference TRBV11-2 and TRBJ2-7): EAGVAQSPRYKIIEKRQSVAFWCNPISGHATLYWYQQILGQGPKLLIQFQNNGVVDDSQLPKDRFSAERLKGVDSTLKIQPAKLEDSAVYLCASSRARGSYEQYFGPGTRLTVT.

V is TRBV7-9 and J is TRBJ1-2, with TRBD1 as a possible D gene (5 bases). From germline, CDR1 is SEHNR and CDR2 FQNEAQ (reference sequence). The V end lost 5 bases, the J end lost 6 bases, and 13 bases lay between the germline ends. CDR3 length equals 13 residues. The CDR3 reads CASSQGGGDGYTF. The CDR3 nucleotides are TGTGCCAGCAGCCAGGGCGGGGGGGATGGCTACACCTTC.

Details on this clone: Compared with germline, one end of the junction differs, possibly owing to a read error. The chain has TRBV11-2 and TRBJ2-5, with D perhaps TRBD2 (6 bases). There are 13 residues in the CDR3. Germline V gene data show CDR1 as SGHAT and CDR2 as FQNNGV. The CDR3 reads CASSLAVQETQYF. CDR3 coding DNA: TGTGCCAGCAGTTTAGCGGTTCAAGAGACCCAGTACTTC.